The source of this T cell receptor beta chain is a study of cytomegalovirus exposure and HLA in healthy donors. Study results and caveats: CMV antigen specificity of three CMV-associated chains was confirmed in vitro.

Concerning this clone: Its cognate antigen is unknown.

The CDR3 runs 15 residues. Trimming pared 2 bases from V and 5 bases from J, leaving 13 bases between. CDR1 is LNHDA and CDR2 is SQIVND in the germline V gene (reference sequence). 60 Vbeta and 13 Jbeta primers were used in PCR. Clones were read by immunoSEQ multiplex PCR, and TCRdb kept only the in-frame ones, dropping some. The sample lists approximately 170,000 clones, around 80% occurring once. The sequenced material came from PBMCs. This TCR derives from a woman aged 50 to 65 in good health and CMV-seropositive. The chain combines TRBV19 with TRBJ2-1; a possible D gene is TRBD1 (5 bases). CDR3 loop: CASSIIQGTNNEQFF. CDR3 nucleotides: TGTGCCAGTAGTATAATCCAGGGAACTAACAATGAGCAGTTCTTC.